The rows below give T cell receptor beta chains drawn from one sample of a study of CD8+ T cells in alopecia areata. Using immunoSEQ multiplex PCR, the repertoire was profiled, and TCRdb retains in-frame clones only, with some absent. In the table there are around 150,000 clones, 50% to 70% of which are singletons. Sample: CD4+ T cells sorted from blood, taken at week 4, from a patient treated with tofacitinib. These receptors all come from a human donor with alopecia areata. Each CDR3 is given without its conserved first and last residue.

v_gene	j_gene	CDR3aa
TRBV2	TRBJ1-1	ASREETEANTEAF
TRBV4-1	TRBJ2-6	ASSDSSGANVLT
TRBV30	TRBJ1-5	AWSLTGGQPQH
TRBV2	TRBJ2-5	ASSGGSQETQY
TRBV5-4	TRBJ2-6	ASSLALRGSGANVLT
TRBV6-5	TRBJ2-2	ASKFSGELF
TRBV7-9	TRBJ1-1	ASSLEKVEAF
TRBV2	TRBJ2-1	ASKRTFYEQF
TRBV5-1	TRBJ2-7	ASSPGGQVSYEQY
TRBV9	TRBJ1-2	ASSAGLGGYT
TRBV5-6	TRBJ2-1	ASSPLGRGVSEQF
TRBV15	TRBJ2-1	ATSRVGPNEQF
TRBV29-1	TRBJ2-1	SVEEGQGSSYNEQF
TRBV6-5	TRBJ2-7	ASRSTGDSYEQY